The 19 T cell receptor beta chains presented below share a single source sample, sequenced in a study of technical replicates of blood from a few donors. Using immunoSEQ multiplex PCR, the repertoire was profiled, and TCRdb retains in-frame clones only, with some absent. The sample comprises around 80,000 clones, 95% to 98% of which are singletons, and approximately 0.15% rests with the top ten. Sequenced: T cells isolated from PBMCs. The receptors derive from a human donor in good health.

The chain has TRBV6-4 and TRBJ2-1; 8 bases align to TRBD1. Germline trimming cut 2 bases from V and 3 bases from J; bases unmatched to any gene: 3. The CDR3 is 15 amino acids. CDR1 and CDR2 (germline): MRHNA, SNTAGT. The CDR3 nucleotides read TGTGCCAGCAGTGACGGGGACAGGAGCTACAATGAGCAGTTCTTC. Translated: CASSDGDRSYNEQFF.

The chain links TRBV9 to TRBJ1-1; the D gene is possibly TRBD1 (6 bases). Germline CDR1 is SGDLS and CDR2 is YYNGEE. V was shortened by 3 bases and J by 1 base, with 10 bases between the two germline ends. This CDR3 region has 14 residues. The CDR3 region is CASSGTAANTEAFF. The CDR3 bases are TGTGCCAGCAGCGGGACAGCCGCGAACACTGAAGCTTTCTTT.

The gene calls are TRBV9 and TRBJ2-5; 12 nucleotides line up with TRBD2. After removal of 4 bases from V and 2 bases from J, the junction contained 6 bases not matched to a gene. The germline gives CDR1 SGDLS, CDR2 YYNGEE. The CDR3 length is 16 residues. CDR3 DNA: TGTGCCAGCAGCTTAGTGGGGACTAGCGGGCAAGAGACCCAGTACTTC. As protein: CASSLVGTSGQETQYF.

This rearrangement joins TRBV11-1 to TRBJ2-7; TRBD1 matches at 9 bases. This CDR3 has 13 residues. The junction had 5 bases not matched to a gene; V was cut back by 6 bases and J by 5 bases. Germline CDR1 reads SGHAT; CDR2 reads FQDESV (reference sequence). The CDR3 nucleotides read TGTGCCAGCAGAGGGACAGGGTCAAACGAGCAGTACTTC. As protein: CASRGTGSNEQYF.

This chain joins TRBV6-5 and TRBJ1-1, with TRBD1 as a possible D gene (6 bases). The germline CDR1 and CDR2 sequences are MNHEY and SVGAGI. The CDR3 runs to 13 residues. Trimming removed 5 bases at V and 12 bases at J, with 19 bases between. This chain's CDR3 is CASSPRTDREPFF. For the CDR3, the DNA is TGTGCCAGCAGTCCACGGACAGACCGCGAACCTTTCTTT.

The V gene is TRBV11-3, the J gene TRBJ2-1; 11 bases fit TRBD2. CDR3 length equals 15 residues. Trimming cost V 1 base and J 6 bases; bases outside gene matches: 2. Per the germline V gene, CDR1 is SGHNT and CDR2 is YENEEA. The CDR3 DNA reads as TGTGCCAGCAGCTTAGTAGCGGGAGGGGTCAATGAGCAGTTCTTC. It yields the protein CASSLVAGGVNEQFF.

The chain combines TRBV30 with TRBJ1-1; TRBD1 is a possible D gene (6 bases). The CDR3 has 14 residues. The germline gives CDR1 GTSNPN, CDR2 SVGIG (reference sequence). Trimming left V 4 bases short and J 5 bases short, with 17 bases between. Here the CDR3 DNA reads TGTGCCTGGAAAAACAGGGTCGGTAGAACTGAAGCTTTCTTT. Its protein is CAWKNRVGRTEAFF.

The chain carries TRBV14 and TRBJ1-2; TRBD1 might be the D (5 bases). V was trimmed by 4 bases and J by 8 bases, leaving 17 bases between them. The CDR3 length is 14 residues. CDR1 SGHDN and CDR2 FVKESK come from the germline V gene. Here the CDR3 DNA reads TGTGCCAGCAGCCTTAGCGGAGGGGACGAAGGCTACACCTTC. Its translation: CASSLSGGDEGYTF. The variable domain in full, with the rest retrieved from reference TRBV14 and TRBJ1-2, is EAGVTQFPSHSVIEKGQTVTLRCDPISGHDNLYWYRRVMGKEIKFLLHFVKESKQDESGMPNNRFLAERTGGTYSTLKVQPAELEDSGVYFCASSLSGGDEGYTFGSGTRLTVV.

V gene TRBV4-1 combines with J gene TRBJ2-5, with D maybe TRBD2 (5 bases). The CDR3 is 15 residues long. V lost 2 bases and J lost 1, with 11 bases in between. The V gene's germline CDR1 is MGHRA and CDR2 YSYEKL. CDR3 nucleotides: TGCGCCAGCAGCCAAAGAGGGTCCCCCCAAGAGACCCAGTACTTC. Its protein is CASSQRGSPQETQYF.

This clone was recorded only once. The gene calls are TRBV5-1 and TRBJ1-1, with D maybe TRBD1 (6 bases). The CDR3 is made up of 18 amino acids. Germline CDR1 SGHRS, CDR2 YFSETQ. V was clipped by 3 bases and J by 0 bases, with 21 bases between them. In DNA, the CDR3 is TGCGCCAGCAGCTGGCGGGGAGGGGGGGGAGAGCTGAACACTGAAGCTTTCTTT. Its translation is CASSWRGGGGELNTEAFF.

CDR3 nucleotide sequence: TGCGCCAGCAGCTTGGTGGGGGGGCTAAGCTACGAGCAGTACTTC. Translating it yields CASSLVGGLSYEQYF. The chain uses TRBV5-1 and TRBJ2-7, with D maybe TRBD2 (7 bases). This CDR3 has 15 amino acids. V lost 0 bases and J lost 3, with 13 bases in between. Per the germline V gene, CDR1 is SGHRS and CDR2 is YFSETQ.

The rearrangement links TRBV6-6 to TRBJ2-1, with D possibly matching TRBD2 (7 bases). With 5 bases removed from V and 4 bases from J, the gap between germline ends came to 15 bases. The CDR3 totals 15 residues. CDR1 and CDR2 (germline): MNHNY, SVGAGI (reference sequence). The CDR3 loop is CASSHGGPPYNEQFF. CDR3 nucleotide sequence: TGTGCCAGCAGTCACGGGGGGCCTCCTTACAATGAGCAGTTCTTC.

This chain joins TRBV7-8 and TRBJ2-2; no definite D call. The CDR3 length is 12 residues. V shed 5 bases and J shed 3 bases, with 4 bases lying between them. Germline-derived CDR1 and CDR2 are SGHVS and FQNEAQ. CDR3 in amino acids: CASSLHTGELFF. CDR3 in DNA: TGTGCCAGCAGCCTCCACACCGGGGAGCTGTTTTTT.

This chain joins TRBV4-1 and TRBJ2-3; D possibly corresponds to TRBD2 (6 bases). V was trimmed by 8 bases and J by 4 bases, leaving 16 bases between them. Per the germline V gene, CDR1 is MGHRA and CDR2 is YSYEKL. The CDR3 contains 14 residues. CDR3 region: CASGAGGSPDTQYF. In DNA form, the CDR3 reads TGCGCCAGCGGTGCTGGGGGGTCCCCAGATACGCAGTATTTT.

The V and J genes are TRBV2 and TRBJ2-6; the match to TRBD1 covers 8 bases. The CDR3 totals 16 residues. V dropped 4 bases and J dropped 3; count of bases not matched to a gene: 5. Per the germline V gene, CDR1 is SNHLY and CDR2 is FYNNEI. The CDR3 sequence is CASSGAGGGGANVLTF. The CDR3 coding sequence is TGTGCCAGCAGTGGGGCAGGGGGCGGTGGGGCCAACGTCCTGACTTTC.

The chain employs TRBV27 and TRBJ1-4; maybe TRBD1 (6 bases). The germline V and J ends were trimmed by 2 bases and 1 base, with 20 bases remaining between them. Germline assignment: CDR1 MNHEY and CDR2 SMNVEV (reference sequence). This CDR3 has 19 residues. CDR3 residues: CASSLRGQPTQRTNEKLFF. CDR3 coding DNA: TGTGCCAGCAGTTTAAGAGGACAGCCCACCCAGAGAACTAATGAAAAACTGTTTTTT.

CDR3 in amino acids: CASSLSRDRSQTLHF. CDR3 DNA sequence: TGTGCCAGCAGTTTATCGCGGGACAGGTCCCAAACCCTCCACTTT. The chain recombines TRBV28 with TRBJ1-6; the match to TRBD1 covers 8 bases. The germline V gene encodes CDR1 MDHEN and CDR2 SYDVKM. The CDR3 covers 15 residues. Losses at the gene ends were 1 base for V and 14 bases for J; bases not matched to a gene: 10.

The genes are TRBV6-1 and TRBJ1-4; TRBD1 aligns across 10 bases. Looked up from germline, CDR1 is MNHNS and CDR2 is SASEGT. V was clipped by 5 bases and J by 8 bases; unmatched bases: 8. There are 15 residues in the CDR3. The CDR3: CASSRQGARKEKLFF. The CDR3, as DNA: TGTGCCAGCAGTCGACAGGGGGCAAGGAAGGAAAAACTGTTTTTT.

The chain combines TRBV4-1 with TRBJ1-5, with D unclear. Looked up from germline, CDR1 is MGHRA and CDR2 is YSYEKL. The CDR3 runs to 15 residues. Trimming took off 1 base at V and 1 base at J, with 8 bases between the two ends. CDR3 sequence reads: CASSQGLRSNQPQHF. The CDR3 region has the DNA TGCGCCAGCAGCCAAGGTCTACGGAGCAATCAGCCCCAGCATTTT.